This paragraph covers one T cell receptor beta chain sequence. Seattle's cohort entered during active infection and was followed longitudinally. The sample comes from a study of blood T cell repertoires in COVID-19. At the level of the study: Material from acute and convalescent COVID-19 was sourced from the United States, Italy and Spain. Sources were T cells, B-cell-depleted T cells, or PBMCs; the material itself was cDNA or gDNA.

Authors' methods: Estimated nucleated cell counts came from reference gene primer amplification. Repertoires were generated with immunoSEQ multiplex PCR, while TCRdb's copy carries only in-frame clones and drops some. V and J calls and clone size are those listed in that table; D and trimming were worked out from the DNA. The sample lists tens of thousands of clones, roughly 89% occurring once. The trim removed 8 bases at V and 0 bases at J, leaving 12 bases unmatched. This CDR3 contains 17 residues. The TCR originated in a man aged 35 to 55 with COVID-19, enrolled during active disease. Sequenced material: peripheral blood. This chain joins TRBV23-1 and TRBJ2-3; TRBD1 agrees at 9 bases. TRBV23-1 is an ORF, with its function uncertain. CDR3 sequence (DNA): TGCGCCAGCTCTTGTCCCGGGACAGGGTCTAGCACAGATACGCAGTATTTT. Amino acid sequence: CASSCPGTGSSTDTQYF.